This T cell receptor beta chain was captured in a study of blood T cell repertoires in COVID-19. In the study overall: Researchers got acute and convalescent COVID-19 samples from the United States, Italy and Spain.

TCRdb's copy holds only in-frame clones and misses some; the assay was immunoSEQ multiplex PCR. The sample gives about 190,000 clones, about four fifths of which show up once; around 6.3% is in the top ten. From germline, CDR1 is SNHLY and CDR2 FYNNEI. The V gene end was trimmed by 6 bases and the J gene end by 4 bases; junction bases not matched to a gene: 12. The CDR3 extends over 16 amino acids. V is TRBV2 and J is TRBJ2-1; TRBD2 matches 7 bases. The receptor was derived from a woman between 35 and 50 years old with acute or convalescent COVID-19. What was sequenced was peripheral blood. CDR3 sequence: CASRGLTGLIYNEQFF. The DNA for the CDR3 is TGTGCCAGCAGGGGGCTAACGGGACTAATATACAATGAGCAGTTCTTC.